The entry below gives a single T cell receptor (beta chain) sequence along with its context. V was trimmed by 4 bases and J by 8 bases, leaving 14 bases between them. Looked up from germline, CDR1 is MNHEY and CDR2 is SVGAGI. The CDR3 loop spans 14 amino acids. The data derive from a study of cytomegalovirus exposure and HLA in healthy donors. Vbeta (60) and Jbeta (13) primers were used in the PCR. TCRdb's table, derived via immunoSEQ multiplex PCR, lists solely in-frame clones and lacks some. The table has 90,000 to 120,000 clones, over 75% seen once; the top ten hold over 4.5%. The source of this sequence is a young woman in good health and CMV-seropositive. This chain joins TRBV6-5 and TRBJ1-4; perhaps TRBD1 as D (6 bases). The sequenced sample was PBMCs. This chain's CDR3 is CASSFGGLGEKLFF. Here the CDR3 DNA reads TGTGCCAGCAGTTTCGGGGGGCTGGGGGAAAAACTGTTTTTT.